The 20 T cell receptor beta chains below come from one sample, sequenced in a study of blood T cell repertoires in COVID-19. Here immunoSEQ multiplex PCR was the method, and the copy in TCRdb shows in-frame clones only, minus some. The top ten clones hold 3.5% to 4% of a sample with about 210,000 clones, approximately 86% of them seen once. Sequencing was done on a sample of PBMCs or T cells enriched from blood (not recorded which). The receptors stem from a woman aged 40 to 49 with acute COVID-19.

The chain combines TRBV21-1 with TRBJ2-1; the table's D call of TRBD2 was not tested on the DNA. TRBV21-1 is labeled a pseudogene. The CDR3 is 16 residues long. As DNA, the CDR3 is TGTGCCAGCAGCGAGACTAGCGGGAGGCTCTACAATGAGCAGTTCTTC. This codes for CASSETSGRLYNEQFF.

This chain links TRBV7-8 with TRBJ2-5; TRBD1 aligns across 8 bases. The CDR3 has 15 residues. V shed 4 bases and J 5 bases; nucleotides not matched to a gene: 9. CDR1 is SGHVS and CDR2 is FQNEAQ in the germline V gene. DNA of the CDR3: TGTGCCAGCAGCTCAGAGGACAGGGACCCTGAGACCCAGTACTTC. It encodes CASSSEDRDPETQYF. Full variable domain (remainder filled in from reference TRBV7-8 and TRBJ2-5): GAGVSQSPRYKVAKRGQDVALRCDPISGHVSLFWYQQALGQGPEFLTYFQNEAQLDKSGLPSDRFFAERPEGSVSTLKIQRTQQEDSAVYLCASSSEDRDPETQYFGPGTRLLVL.

The chain has TRBV10-3 and TRBJ1-5; 8 positions match TRBD1. This CDR3 spans 17 amino acids. Germline values: CDR1 ENHRY, CDR2 SYGVKD. Losses at the gene ends were 2 bases for V and 4 bases for J; bases not matched to a gene: 10. Here the CDR3 reads CAISEQPQGTGNQPQHF. CDR3 sequence (DNA): TGTGCCATCAGTGAGCAGCCGCAGGGGACAGGTAATCAGCCCCAGCATTTT.

This chain links TRBV28 with TRBJ2-1; TRBD2 matches at 8 bases. The CDR3 sequence is 15 residues long. The junction had 10 bases not matched to a gene; V was cut back by 7 bases and J by 5 bases. Germline assignment: CDR1 MDHEN and CDR2 SYDVKM. The CDR3 sequence: CASIPRGGKNNEQFF. CDR3 sequence (DNA): TGTGCCAGCATCCCCCGGGGGGGGAAGAACAATGAGCAGTTCTTC.

This chain uses TRBV28 with TRBJ2-3; maybe TRBD2 (5 bases). This CDR3 spans 14 amino acids. The V gene's germline CDR1 is MDHEN and CDR2 SYDVKM. Trimming stripped 5 bases from V and 9 bases from J, with 18 bases between. This chain's CDR3 is CASSPSVAGLTQYF. The CDR3 DNA sequence: TGTGCCAGCAGTCCGAGCGTCGCGGGCCTAACGCAGTATTTT.

The V and J genes are TRBV7-9 and TRBJ2-1; 13 bases map to TRBD2. V lost 3 bases to trimming and J lost 4 bases; unmatched junction nucleotides: 6. Looked up from germline, CDR1 is SEHNR and CDR2 is FQNEAQ (reference sequence). This CDR3 contains 17 residues. Here the CDR3 reads CASSLPLAGGGYNEQFF. The CDR3 bases are TGTGCCAGCAGCTTGCCACTAGCGGGAGGGGGGTACAATGAGCAGTTCTTC.

Only one count was recorded for this clone. Other DNA sequences in this specimen translate into the identical CDR3. Here the CDR3 DNA reads TGTGCCAGCAGCAGGGGCGGGCAGCCCCAGCATTTT. This codes for CASSRGGQPQHF. The chain is built from TRBV28 and TRBJ1-5, with TRBD1 as a possible D gene (6 bases). Germline V gives CDR1 MDHEN, CDR2 SYDVKM. The CDR3 totals 12 residues. V lost 6 bases to trimming and J lost 7 bases, with 10 bases between them.

This rearrangement joins TRBV6-6 to TRBJ2-1; D possibly corresponds to TRBD2 (5 bases). CDR3 length: 12 amino acids. Between the trimmed V and J ends, which lost 2 bases and 9 bases, there was a span of 8 bases. The germline V gene encodes CDR1 MNHNY and CDR2 SVGAGI (reference sequence). CDR3 sequence reads: CASSYPGGEQFF. CDR3 coding DNA: TGTGCCAGCAGTTACCCAGGAGGTGAGCAGTTCTTC.

In DNA, the CDR3 is TGTGCCAGCAGCTTAACGACAGGCCTCACCGGGGAGCTGTTTTTT. Protein product: CASSLTTGLTGELFF. The chain uses TRBV21-1 and TRBJ2-2; the table names TRBD1, a call not compared with the DNA. TRBV21-1 is a pseudogene locus. This CDR3 contains 15 residues.

This clone was counted a few times. This chain uses TRBV5-1 with TRBJ2-7; 9 bases are shared with TRBD1. After removal of 3 bases from V and 6 bases from J, the junction contained 7 bases not matched to a gene. This CDR3 region has 14 residues. Germline V gene sequence: CDR1 SGHRS, CDR2 YFSETQ. The CDR3 region is CASSWGGQGSEQYF. The CDR3 DNA is TGCGCCAGCAGCTGGGGGGGACAGGGAAGCGAGCAGTACTTC.

The chain joins TRBV6-5 to TRBJ2-2, with D possibly matching TRBD2 (6 bases). This CDR3 comprises 16 residues. The germline V gene has CDR1 MNHEY and CDR2 SVGAGI. The V end lost 2 bases, the J end lost 0 bases, and 10 bases lay between the germline ends. The CDR3 is CASSYGWGANTGELFF. Written as DNA, the CDR3 is TGTGCCAGCAGTTACGGGTGGGGGGCGAACACCGGGGAGCTGTTTTTT.

The CDR3, as DNA: TGTGCCAGCAGTGGGACAGGGGGAAGCTACGAGCAGTACTTC. It translates to CASSGTGGSYEQYF. The chain uses TRBV6-2 or TRBV6-3 and TRBJ2-7, with 11 bases identical to TRBD1. The CDR3 loop spans 14 amino acids. Losses at the gene ends were 5 bases for V and 3 bases for J; bases not matched to a gene: 3. The V gene's germline CDR1 is MNHEY and CDR2 SVGEGT.

This sequence joins TRBV5-4 and TRBJ2-2; no clear D. This CDR3 has 15 amino acids. V lost 1 base to trimming and J lost 1 base, with 8 bases between them. CDR1 and CDR2 (germline): SGHNT, YYREEE (reference sequence). The CDR3, as DNA: TGTGCCAGCAGCTTGACGGGTCGGAACACCGGGGAGCTGTTTTTT. It encodes CASSLTGRNTGELFF.

J is TRBJ1-2 and V is TRBV29-1; D is perhaps TRBD1 (5 bases). The V gene lost 4 bases and the J gene lost 10 bases, with 16 bases spanning the gap. The CDR3 consists of 12 residues. CDR1 SQVTM and CDR2 ANQGSEA come from the germline V gene. The CDR3 is CSVGGLRDLYTF. The CDR3 DNA follows: TGCAGCGTTGGCGGGTTGCGGGACCTCTACACCTTC.

The CDR3 protein is CASSQDPARDYGYTF. The CDR3 DNA is TGCGCCAGCAGCCAAGATCCGGCCAGGGACTATGGCTACACCTTC. This sequence joins TRBV4-1 and TRBJ1-2; perhaps TRBD1 as D (5 bases). Germline V lookup: CDR1 MGHRA, CDR2 YSYEKL. The CDR3 runs to 15 residues. Trimming removed 0 bases at V and 3 bases at J, with 11 bases between.

This clone appeared a single time. J is TRBJ1-2 and V is TRBV20-1; 7 bases map to TRBD1. With V trimmed by 3 bases and J by 6 bases, 4 bases remained unmatched. Germline CDR1 is DFQATT and CDR2 is SNEGSKA (reference sequence). The CDR3 covers 12 residues. In nucleotides, the CDR3 is TGCAGTGCTAGTAACAGGGGAAATGGCTACACCTTC. As protein: CSASNRGNGYTF.

This CDR3 reads CATSDGQGRNQPQHF. Here the CDR3 DNA reads TGTGCCACCAGTGATGGACAGGGACGCAATCAGCCCCAGCATTTT. This sequence joins TRBV24-1 and TRBJ1-5, with 8 positions matching TRBD1. Germline V gives CDR1 KGHDR, CDR2 SFDVKD. With V trimmed by 3 bases and J by 2 bases, 2 bases remained unmatched. This CDR3 comprises 15 residues.

The V call is TRBV4-3, the J call TRBJ2-7; 7 bases are a match to TRBD2. Germline V CDR1 and CDR2: LGHNA, YSLEER. V shed 4 bases and J 2 bases; nucleotides not matched to a gene: 11. This CDR3 is built from 16 residues. This CDR3 is CASSLQTSGTAYEQYF. In DNA form, the CDR3 reads TGCGCCAGCAGCCTCCAGACCAGCGGGACTGCCTACGAGCAGTACTTC.

The rearrangement uses TRBV6-2 or TRBV6-3 and TRBJ2-7; unclear D gene. Trimming removed 0 bases from V and 3 bases from J, with 12 bases in between. From germline, CDR1 is MNHEY and CDR2 SVGEGT. CDR3 length equals 15 residues. The CDR3 region has the DNA TGTGCCAGCAGTTACTCGAGGATGCGGCACTACGAGCAGTACTTC. It encodes CASSYSRMRHYEQYF.

The chain joins TRBV28 to TRBJ2-3; 9 bases line up with TRBD2. This CDR3 spans 15 amino acids. V lost 6 bases to trimming and J lost 5 bases; unmatched junction nucleotides: 9. Germline CDR1 and CDR2: MDHEN and SYDVKM. CDR3 residues: CASSAGGRGKDTQYF. The CDR3 DNA follows: TGTGCCAGCAGCGCCGGCGGGAGGGGGAAAGATACGCAGTATTTT.